This TCR beta chain was captured by sequencing in a study of ipilimumab plus nivolumab after autologous stem cell transplantation. Study background: A median of about 8 nivolumab and a few ipilimumab doses were given.

Patients got ipilimumab 1 mg/kg beginning 14 to 28 days post-transplant. Through week 26, nivolumab 3 mg/kg IV was given weeks 1, 4, 7, 10, then biweekly. Clones were sequenced by immunoSEQ multiplex PCR, and TCRdb holds only the in-frame ones, with some missing. Here the sample spans 15,000 or so clones, approximately 80% being singletons. Specimen: PBMCs, collected in a trial of ipilimumab plus nivolumab as post-transplant consolidation. The TCR originated in a male donor with diffuse large B-cell lymphoma.

Here the CDR3 reads CASSSLGGNEQFF. Written as DNA, the CDR3 is TGTGCCAGCAGCTCCTTAGGTGGTAATGAGCAGTTCTTC. The chain employs TRBV7-9 and TRBJ2-1, with D unclear. Germline V gene data show CDR1 as SEHNR and CDR2 as FQNEAQ (reference sequence). V was trimmed by 4 bases and J by 7 bases, leaving 11 bases between them. The CDR3 has 13 amino acids. Supplemented by reference TRBV7-9 and TRBJ2-1, the full variable domain reads DTGVSQNPRHKITKRGQNVTFRCDPISEHNRLYWYRQTLGQGPEFLTYFQNEAQLEKSRLLSDRFSAERPKGSFSTLEIQRTEQGDSAMYLCASSSLGGNEQFFGPGTRLTVL.